This entry is about one TCR beta chain. Trimming left V 0 bases short and J 4 bases short, with 12 bases between. The CDR3 is 15 amino acids. Germline CDR1 and CDR2: MGHRA and YSYEKL. This record comes from a study of T cell changes during pregnancy in multiple sclerosis. The method was immunoSEQ multiplex PCR; TCRdb's version includes in-frame clones alone and lacks a portion of them. The repertoire consists of 90,000 to 120,000 clones, with approximately 90% occurring once and the leading ten covering approximately 3.7%. The clonotype was recovered from a female donor with multiple sclerosis, enrolled in a pregnancy study. The sequenced sample was peripheral blood, obtained after pregnancy. The chain recombines TRBV4-1 with TRBJ1-2; possible D gene TRBD1, 6 bases. The CDR3 is CASSQDISGVYGYTF. CDR3 in DNA: TGCGCCAGCAGCCAAGATATCTCAGGGGTCTATGGCTACACCTTC.